This T cell receptor (beta chain) came from a study of T cell clusters in autoimmune cytopenias. Study-wide results and limits: Physiological T cell clusters of healthy donors were apparently absent in primary autoimmune cytopenia patients. Active autoimmune hepatitis patients had approximately 3-fold fewer exclusive TRB clusters than healthy donors. The T cell clusters came from computational analysis alone and lack functional validation. TRB repertoire shifts in secondary cytopenia and chronic lymphocytic leukemia mostly reflected lymphoma, not autoimmunity.

Each sample's input was 250 ng genomic DNA, some 38,000 genome equivalents. Worth noting for this clonotype: Its antigen is currently unknown.

TRB was amplified by touch-down multiplex PCR, primer pools A and B combined. From its re-call of the multiplex PCR reads, TCRdb lists each CDR3 protein once, without DNA. The sample's table shows about 2,000 distinct CDR3 sequences. The CDR3 extends over 14 amino acids. Per germline, CDR1 SNHLY and CDR2 FYNNEI. The receptor was derived from a human donor with an autoimmune cytopenia or autoimmune hepatitis (not recorded which). The chain employs TRBV2 and TRBJ1-5; TCRdb designates TRBD1, a call that cannot be tested without DNA. Sequencing used peripheral blood. The CDR3 loop is CASSEDRNNQPQHF.